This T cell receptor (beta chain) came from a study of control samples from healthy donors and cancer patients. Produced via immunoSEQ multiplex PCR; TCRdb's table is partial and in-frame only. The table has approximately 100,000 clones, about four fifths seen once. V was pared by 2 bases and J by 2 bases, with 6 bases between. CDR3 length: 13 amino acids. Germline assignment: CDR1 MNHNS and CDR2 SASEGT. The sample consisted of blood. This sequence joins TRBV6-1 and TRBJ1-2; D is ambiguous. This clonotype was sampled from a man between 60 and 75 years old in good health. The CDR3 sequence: CASSERPNYGYTF. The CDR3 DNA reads TGTGCCAGCAGTGAAAGGCCGAACTATGGCTACACCTTC.